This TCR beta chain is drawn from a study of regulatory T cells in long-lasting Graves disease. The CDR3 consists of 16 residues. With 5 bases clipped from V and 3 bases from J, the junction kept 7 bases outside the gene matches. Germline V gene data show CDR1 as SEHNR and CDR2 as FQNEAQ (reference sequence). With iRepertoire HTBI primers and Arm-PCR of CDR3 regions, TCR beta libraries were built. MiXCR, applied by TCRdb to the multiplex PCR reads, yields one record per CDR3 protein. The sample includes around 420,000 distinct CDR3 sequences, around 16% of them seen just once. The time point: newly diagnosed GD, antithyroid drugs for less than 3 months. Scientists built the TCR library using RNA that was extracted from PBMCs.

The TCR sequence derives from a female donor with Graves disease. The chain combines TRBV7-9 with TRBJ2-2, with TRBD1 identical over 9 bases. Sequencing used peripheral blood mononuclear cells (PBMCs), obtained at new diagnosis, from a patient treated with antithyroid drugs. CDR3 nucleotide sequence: TGTGCCAGCAGCCGACGGACAGGGGAGGACACCGGGGAGCTGTTTTTT. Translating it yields CASSRRTGEDTGELFF.